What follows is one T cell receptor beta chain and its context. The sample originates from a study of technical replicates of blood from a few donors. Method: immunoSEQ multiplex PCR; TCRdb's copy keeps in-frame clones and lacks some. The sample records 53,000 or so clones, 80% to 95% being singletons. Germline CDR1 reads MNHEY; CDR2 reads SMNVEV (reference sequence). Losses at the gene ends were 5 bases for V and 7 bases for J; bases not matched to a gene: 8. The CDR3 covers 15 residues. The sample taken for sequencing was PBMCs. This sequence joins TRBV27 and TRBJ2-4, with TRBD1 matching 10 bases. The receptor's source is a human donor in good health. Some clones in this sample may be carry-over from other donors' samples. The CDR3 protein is CASSREGQGYNIQYF. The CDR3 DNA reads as TGTGCCAGCAGTCGAGAGGGACAGGGGTATAACATTCAGTACTTC.